This T cell receptor (beta chain) was recorded in a study of shared clonotypes between healthy human individuals. Study in general: The study enrolled a couple of women and a few men aged 18 to 49.

The table came from immunoSEQ multiplex PCR; TCRdb's copy has only in-frame clones and leaves some out. This table has roughly 500,000 clones, 90% to 96% appearing once. On this clone: No antigen is known for it.

Donors, without exception, were Caucasian adults residing in Nashville, Tennessee. General study points: For naive CD4 cells, around 5% of clonotypes were shared across a few donors.

The CDR3 runs to 15 residues. The germline V gene encodes CDR1 SEHNR and CDR2 FQNEAQ (reference sequence). V was cut by 3 bases and J by 2 bases, with 10 bases left in between. The chain employs TRBV7-9 and TRBJ2-2, with D maybe TRBD1 (5 bases). Source material: naive CD4+ T cells sorted from blood. Subset in this sample: CD45RA+ positively selected. The sequence came from a woman in her 30s in good health. The CDR3 DNA reads as TGTGCCAGCAGCTTGGGGCTAGGCAACACCGGGGAGCTGTTTTTT. Encoded protein: CASSLGLGNTGELFF.